These 5 T cell receptor beta chains came from one sample sequenced in a study of cytomegalovirus exposure and HLA in healthy donors. The study ran its PCR with 60 Vbeta and 13 Jbeta primers. Sequenced by immunoSEQ multiplex PCR; TCRdb stores in-frame clones only, minus some. The data show 250,000 to 350,000 clones, more than 80% seen once. Specimen: PBMCs. The receptors were sampled from a man aged 35-49 years in good health and CMV-seropositive.

This clone was found once. Other DNA sequences from this sample encode an identical CDR3 as well. This rearrangement joins TRBV28 to TRBJ2-1; 8 bases line up with TRBD2. The CDR3 sequence is 15 residues long. Losses at the gene ends were 5 bases for V and 4 bases for J; bases not matched to a gene: 7. Germline CDR1 and CDR2: MDHEN and SYDVKM. Here the CDR3 reads CASSPSGGPYNEQFF. CDR3 DNA: TGTGCCAGCAGTCCTTCGGGAGGGCCATACAATGAGCAGTTCTTC. Combining the CDR3 with reference TRBV28 and TRBJ2-1 gives the whole variable domain DVKVTQSSRYLVKRTGEKVFLECVQDMDHENMFWYRQDPGLGLRLIYFSYDVKMKEKGDIPEGYSVSREKKERFSLILESASTNQTSMYLCASSPSGGPYNEQFFGPGTRLTVL.

The chain employs TRBV11-2 and TRBJ1-4, with TRBD1 identical over 7 bases. Germline V gene sequence: CDR1 SGHAT, CDR2 FQNNGV. With 5 bases clipped from V and 10 bases from J, the junction kept 7 bases outside the gene matches. The length of the CDR3 is 13 residues. The CDR3 sequence: CASSPGTVVKLFF. The CDR3 nucleotides are TGTGCCAGCAGCCCCGGGACAGTCGTAAAACTGTTTTTT.

This chain joins TRBV2 and TRBJ2-7; TRBD2 agrees at 8 bases. The V gene's germline CDR1 is SNHLY and CDR2 FYNNEI. This CDR3 has 16 amino acids. With 7 bases clipped from V and 2 bases from J, the junction kept 13 bases outside the gene matches. The CDR3 DNA follows: TGTGCCAGCACCAGCGGGAGCACCCCAAATACCTACGAGCAGTACTTC. This sequence encodes CASTSGSTPNTYEQYF.

The rearrangement joins TRBV7-8 to TRBJ2-5, with D hard to call. Trimming removed 9 bases from V and 3 bases from J, with 8 bases in between. The germline V gene has CDR1 SGHVS and CDR2 FQNEAQ. The CDR3 is 11 amino acids. CDR3 coding DNA: TGTGCCAGTGGCACAAAAGAGACCCAGTACTTC. Its protein is CASGTKETQYF.

V gene TRBV5-1 combines with J gene TRBJ2-1; 10 nucleotides line up with TRBD1. Germline V lookup: CDR1 SGHRS, CDR2 YFSETQ. With 3 bases clipped from V and 7 bases from J, the junction kept 7 bases outside the gene matches. CDR3 length equals 15 residues. CDR3: CASSWGTGVRNEQFF. CDR3 in DNA: TGCGCCAGCAGCTGGGGGACAGGGGTACGGAATGAGCAGTTCTTC.